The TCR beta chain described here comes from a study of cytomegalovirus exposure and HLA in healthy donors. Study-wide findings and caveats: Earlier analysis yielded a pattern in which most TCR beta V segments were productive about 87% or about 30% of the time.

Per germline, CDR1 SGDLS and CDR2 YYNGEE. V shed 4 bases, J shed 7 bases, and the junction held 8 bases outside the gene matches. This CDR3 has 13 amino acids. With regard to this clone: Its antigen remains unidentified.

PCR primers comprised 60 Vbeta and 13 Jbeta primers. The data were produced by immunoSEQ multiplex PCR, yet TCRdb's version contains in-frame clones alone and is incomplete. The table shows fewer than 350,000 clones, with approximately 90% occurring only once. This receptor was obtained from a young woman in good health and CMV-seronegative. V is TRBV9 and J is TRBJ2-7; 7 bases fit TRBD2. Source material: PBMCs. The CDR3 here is CASSPRGEYEQYF. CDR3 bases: TGTGCCAGCAGCCCCCGGGGGGAGTATGAGCAGTACTTC. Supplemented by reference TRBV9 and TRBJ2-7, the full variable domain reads DSGVTQTPKHLITATGQRVTLRCSPRSGDLSVYWYQQSLDQGLQFLIQYYNGEERAKGNILERFSAQQFPDLHSELNLSSLELGDSALYFCASSPRGEYEQYFGPGTRLTVT.